The 13 T cell receptor beta chains listed next were all sequenced from one sample in a study of graft-versus-host responses after intestinal transplantation. Measured with immunoSEQ multiplex PCR; TCRdb has only the in-frame clones, and not every one. The sample holds tens of thousands of clones, around 93% seen once. Sequenced material: PBMCs, taken 750 to 800 days after a first intestinal transplant, on the day of a second. These receptors came from a human patient who received an intestinal transplant, so some T cells may come from the graft donor.

This clone was seen just once. The chain joins TRBV30 to TRBJ2-3; 7 bases match TRBD1. From germline, CDR1 is GTSNPN and CDR2 SVGIG (reference sequence). J lost 4 bases, V lost 5 bases, and 9 bases had no gene match. The CDR3 runs to 14 residues. The CDR3 is CAWDKYTGADTQYF. CDR3 DNA sequence: TGTGCCTGGGATAAATACACAGGGGCAGATACGCAGTATTTT.

The chain links TRBV5-4 to TRBJ2-7; a possible D gene is TRBD1 (6 bases). CDR1 and CDR2 from the germline V gene are SGHNT and YYREEE (reference sequence). The CDR3 is 13 amino acids. V lost 5 bases and J 3 bases, leaving 12 bases between the germline ends. CDR3 region: CASSRETGYEQYF. CDR3 DNA sequence: TGTGCCAGCAGTCGAGAGACAGGCTACGAGCAGTACTTC.

The genes are TRBV29-1 and TRBJ1-2; D is undetermined. V was trimmed by 7 bases and J by 4 bases, leaving 16 bases between them. The V gene's germline CDR1 is SQVTM and CDR2 ANQGSEA. This CDR3 is built from 13 residues. This CDR3 reads CSAELQRLYGYTF. The CDR3 DNA sequence: TGCAGCGCGGAGCTACAGAGGCTCTATGGCTACACCTTC.

This clone was detected once. CDR3 nucleotides: TGTGCCAGCAGCCAAGCCCTCGCTGGCGGGAAGGCTTACGAGCAGTACTTC. This codes for CASSQALAGGKAYEQYF. This chain joins TRBV4-2 and TRBJ2-7; TRBD2 is a possible D gene (6 bases). The CDR3 runs to 17 residues. Germline V gene data show CDR1 as LGHNA and CDR2 as YNFKEQ. Trimming left V 1 base short and J 4 bases short, with 20 bases between.

This chain joins TRBV6-5 and TRBJ2-1; tentatively, D is TRBD1 (5 bases). Germline loops: CDR1 MNHEY, CDR2 SVGAGI. The CDR3 runs 14 residues. Trimming stripped 2 bases from V and 0 bases from J, with 5 bases between. The CDR3 loop reads CASSYDSSYNEQFF. The CDR3 DNA sequence: TGTGCCAGCAGTTACGACAGCTCCTACAATGAGCAGTTCTTC.

Regarding this clone: Other DNA variants within this sample encode the same CDR3. The chain employs TRBV7-9 and TRBJ2-7, with a tentative D call TRBD1 (5 bases). Germline V gene lookup returns CDR1 SEHNR and CDR2 FQNEAQ (reference sequence). The CDR3 has 12 residues. The V end lost 1 base, the J end lost 5 bases, and 6 bases lay between the germline ends. CDR3 bases: TGTGCCAGCAGCTTAGGGACAAACGAGCAGTACTTC. The encoded protein is CASSLGTNEQYF.

The chain uses TRBV11-1 and TRBJ1-2, with D perhaps matching TRBD1 (6 bases). V was trimmed by 0 bases and J by 4 bases, leaving 12 bases between them. CDR3 length: 15 residues. CDR1 is SGHAT and CDR2 is FQDESV in the germline V gene (reference sequence). The CDR3 loop reads CASSLAGAGTYGYTF. The CDR3 bases are TGTGCCAGCAGCTTAGCGGGGGCCGGGACCTATGGCTACACCTTC. Full variable domain (missing parts from reference TRBV11-1 and TRBJ1-2): EAEVAQSPRYKITEKSQAVAFWCDPISGHATLYWYRQILGQGPELLVQFQDESVVDDSQLPKDRFSAERLKGVDSTLKIQPAELGDSAMYLCASSLAGAGTYGYTFGSGTRLTVV.

The J gene is TRBJ1-3, the V gene TRBV7-6, with TRBD1 as a possible D gene (5 bases). Germline lookup yields CDR1 SGHVS and CDR2 FNYEAQ. The V end lost 5 bases, the J end lost 9 bases, and 14 bases lay between the germline ends. CDR3 size: 13 residues. The CDR3 here is CASSPAGGGTIYF. The DNA for the CDR3 is TGTGCCAGCAGCCCCGCCGGGGGTGGCACCATATATTTT.

This clone was recorded only once. This chain links TRBV14 with TRBJ2-3; D is ambiguous. V gave up 2 bases and J gave up 4 bases, with 13 bases separating them. The CDR3 is made up of 15 amino acids. Germline V CDR1 and CDR2: SGHDN, FVKESK. CDR3 sequence reads: CASSQSDWVPDTQYF. The CDR3 DNA follows: TGTGCCAGCAGCCAATCTGACTGGGTCCCAGATACGCAGTATTTT.

The DNA of the CDR3 is TGTGCCAGCAGCCAAGAGGCTAGCGGGAATGAGCAGTTCTTC. This encodes CASSQEASGNEQFF. This sequence joins TRBV14 and TRBJ2-1, with 8 nucleotides matching TRBD2. There are 14 residues in the CDR3. CDR1 SGHDN and CDR2 FVKESK come from the germline V gene. Germline trimming cut 0 bases from V and 7 bases from J; bases unmatched to any gene: 2.

This chain uses TRBV10-3 with TRBJ1-2; possibly TRBD1 for D (6 bases). The CDR3 spans 14 residues. Trimming pared 3 bases from V and 5 bases from J, leaving 13 bases between. Germline lookup yields CDR1 ENHRY and CDR2 SYGVKD. The CDR3 sequence is CAISDMGATYGYTF. CDR3 coding DNA: TGTGCCATCAGTGATATGGGGGCTACATATGGCTACACCTTC.

The genes are TRBV6-1 and TRBJ2-3; 12 nucleotides agree with TRBD2. CDR1 is MNHNS and CDR2 is SASEGT in the germline V gene. V lost 4 bases and J lost 6; bases outside the gene matches: 8. CDR3 size: 16 residues. In DNA form, the CDR3 reads TGTGCCAGCAGTGTTAGGCTAGCGGGGGGGCGGGATACGCAGTATTTT. The encoded protein is CASSVRLAGGRDTQYF.

The chain's CDR3 is CASSLVRGNEQFF. The DNA of the CDR3 is TGCGCCAGCAGCTTGGTTCGGGGAAATGAGCAGTTCTTC. The rearrangement joins TRBV5-1 to TRBJ2-1, with a weak D call TRBD2 (5 bases). CDR1 is SGHRS and CDR2 is YFSETQ in the germline V gene. V was cut by 0 bases and J by 7 bases, with 8 bases left in between. This CDR3 is 13 amino acids long.